The T cell receptor (beta chain) under discussion was sequenced for a study of T-cell memory formation after mild COVID-19. On the study more broadly: TCR clusters were mostly confined to one donor each.

Per germline, CDR1 GTSNPN and CDR2 SVGIG (reference sequence). With 0 bases removed from V and 9 bases from J, the gap between germline ends came to 15 bases. The CDR3 runs to 14 residues. TCRdb re-called the 5' RACE reads with MiXCR, one entry per CDR3 protein. In the table there are 200,000 to 250,000 distinct CDR3 sequences, about 10% of which are singletons. J is TRBJ1-5 and V is TRBV30, with a tentative D call TRBD1 (5 bases). Material for sequencing was PBMCs or a T cell subset sorted from them (not recorded which). The receptor was isolated from a young man who had mild COVID-19 (a few samples of this study predate the infection). Cell type and time point are not known. The CDR3 spells CAWSVRGSVRPQHF. The DNA for the CDR3 is TGTGCCTGGAGTGTACGGGGCTCCGTCCGGCCCCAGCATTTT.